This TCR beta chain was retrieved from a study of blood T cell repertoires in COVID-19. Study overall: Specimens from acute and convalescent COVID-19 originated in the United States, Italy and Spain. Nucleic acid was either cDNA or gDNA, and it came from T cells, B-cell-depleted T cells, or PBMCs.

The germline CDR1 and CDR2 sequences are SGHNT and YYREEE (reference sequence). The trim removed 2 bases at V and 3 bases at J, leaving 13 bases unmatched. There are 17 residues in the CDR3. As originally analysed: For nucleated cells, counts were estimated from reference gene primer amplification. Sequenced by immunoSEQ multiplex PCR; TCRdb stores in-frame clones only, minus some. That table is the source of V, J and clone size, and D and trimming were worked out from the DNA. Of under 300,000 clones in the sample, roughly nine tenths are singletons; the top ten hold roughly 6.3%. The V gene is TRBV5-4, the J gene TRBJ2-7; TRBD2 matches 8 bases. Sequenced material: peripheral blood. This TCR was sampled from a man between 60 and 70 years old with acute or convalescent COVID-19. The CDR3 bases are TGTGCCAGCAGCTTTCGAGCGGGAGAGGTGCAGGACTACGAGCAGTACTTC. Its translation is CASSFRAGEVQDYEQYF.